What follows are 25 T cell receptor beta chains derived from one specimen sequenced in a study of OX40 agonist ivuxolimab in advanced cancers. Profiled with immunoSEQ multiplex PCR; TCRdb holds only in-frame clones, not every one. The sample has about 40,000 clones, 82% seen once; the top ten hold 1.5% to 2%. Source: CD4+ or CD8+ T cells sorted from blood, taken in a trial of the OX40 agonist ivuxolimab. Receptors were obtained from an adult with an advanced solid tumor such as melanoma, head and neck, liver or kidney cancer.

The chain uses TRBV7-6 and TRBJ1-6; 7 bases fit TRBD1. The length of the CDR3 is 16 residues. CDR1 SGHVS and CDR2 FNYEAQ come from the germline V gene. The J segment lost 5 bases and the V segment lost 5 bases, leaving 9 bases of the junction unmatched. CDR3 region: CASSLGTAENNSPLHF. The CDR3 DNA follows: TGTGCCAGCAGCCTCGGGACAGCTGAAAATAATTCACCCCTCCACTTT.

Comments on this clone: The germline gene is not matched at one end of the junction; a read error may be the cause. The chain couples TRBV7-7 to TRBJ2-6; D possibly corresponds to TRBD2 (5 bases). Per the germline V gene, CDR1 is SSHAT and CDR2 is FNYEAQ (reference sequence). CDR3 size: 16 residues. CDR3 sequence (DNA): TGTGCTAGCAGCTTAGCGATAGGCTCTGGGGCCAACGTCCTGACTTTC. Amino acids: CASSLAIGSGANVLTF.

The genes are TRBV6-1 and TRBJ1-5; 7 bases agree with TRBD1. From germline, CDR1 is MNHNS and CDR2 SASEGT. Trimming removed 7 bases from V and 4 bases from J; junction bases left unmatched: 7. The CDR3 consists of 14 residues. The CDR3 sequence is CASTRDRVNQPQHF. The CDR3 nucleotides are TGTGCCAGCACCCGGGACAGAGTAAATCAGCCCCAGCATTTT.

In DNA form, the CDR3 reads TGTGCCAGCAGCCGAGGTAGCGGGAGGTCCGGGGAGCTGTTTTTT. Translating it yields CASSRGSGRSGELFF. The chain couples TRBV7-3 to TRBJ2-2, with TRBD2 identical over 10 bases. The CDR3 has 15 residues. The germline gives CDR1 SGHTA, CDR2 FQGTGA. The V segment lost 5 bases and the J segment 6 bases; nucleotides outside the gene matches: 6.

This clone came up once. The chain joins TRBV7-9 to TRBJ2-2; TRBD1 matches 10 bases. The CDR3 contains 16 residues. V was pared by 5 bases and J by 3 bases, with 6 bases of the junction left unmatched. The germline CDR1 and CDR2 sequences are SEHNR and FQNEAQ (reference sequence). CDR3 sequence reads: CASSPPDRGDTGELFF. DNA for the CDR3: TGTGCCAGCAGCCCCCCGGACAGGGGGGACACCGGGGAGCTGTTTTTT.

V and J are TRBV5-1 and TRBJ2-1, with 8 positions matching TRBD2. The V gene's germline CDR1 is SGHRS and CDR2 YFSETQ. Unmatched junction bases numbered 5, after V lost 0 bases and J lost 12 bases. The CDR3 spans 13 residues. The CDR3 spells CASSLGGREVQFF. In DNA form, the CDR3 reads TGCGCCAGCAGCTTGGGAGGGCGGGAGGTGCAGTTCTTC.

This chain links TRBV9 with TRBJ2-2; no firm D call. Per germline, CDR1 SGDLS and CDR2 YYNGEE. V was pared by 0 bases and J by 8 bases, with 8 bases between. The CDR3 runs 13 residues. CDR3: CASSVATLGELFF. CDR3 sequence (DNA): TGTGCCAGCAGCGTAGCTACATTGGGGGAGCTGTTTTTT.

This chain joins TRBV14 and TRBJ1-4, with D tentatively TRBD1 (5 bases). V lost 4 bases and J lost 4, with 22 bases in between. Germline V gene data show CDR1 as SGHDN and CDR2 as FVKESK. This CDR3 spans 18 amino acids. Here the CDR3 reads CASSRTPTFGGINEKLFF. The CDR3 coding sequence is TGTGCCAGCAGCCGGACACCGACTTTTGGGGGAATTAATGAAAAACTGTTTTTT. The full variable domain, its missing parts supplied by reference TRBV14 and TRBJ1-4, is EAGVTQFPSHSVIEKGQTVTLRCDPISGHDNLYWYRRVMGKEIKFLLHFVKESKQDESGMPNNRFLAERTGGTYSTLKVQPAELEDSGVYFCASSRTPTFGGINEKLFFGSGTQLSVL.

Only one count was recorded for this clone. V gene TRBV19 combines with J gene TRBJ1-3; TRBD1 might be the D (6 bases). V dropped 7 bases and J dropped 0 bases, with 10 bases sitting between them. CDR1 LNHDA and CDR2 SQIVND come from the germline V gene (reference sequence). This CDR3 region has 14 residues. The CDR3 DNA is TGTGCCAGTATGGGGACATTCTCTGGAAACACCATATATTTT. Its protein is CASMGTFSGNTIYF.

This clone was observed once. The chain is built from TRBV19 and TRBJ2-1, with 8 bases aligning to TRBD2. This CDR3 comprises 16 residues. Germline trimming cut 4 bases from V and 0 bases from J; bases unmatched to any gene: 5. Per germline, CDR1 LNHDA and CDR2 SQIVND (reference sequence). The CDR3 DNA sequence: TGTGCCAGTAGTAGGGTAGCGGGGTTCTCCTACAATGAGCAGTTCTTC. This sequence encodes CASSRVAGFSYNEQFF.

The chain uses TRBV6-6 and TRBJ2-2; perhaps TRBD2 as D (6 bases). In germline, CDR1 is MNHNY, CDR2 SVGAGI (reference sequence). This CDR3 spans 15 amino acids. The V and J ends lost 6 bases and 4 bases respectively, with 15 bases between them. The CDR3: CASRPSGTSTGELFF. The CDR3, as DNA: TGTGCCAGCAGGCCATCCGGGACTTCCACCGGGGAGCTGTTTTTT.

The chain combines TRBV7-9 with TRBJ2-7; D is unclear. V lost 5 bases to trimming and J lost 6 bases, with 8 bases between them. CDR1 is SEHNR, CDR2 FQNEAQ, per germline (reference sequence). The CDR3 consists of 11 residues. The CDR3 spells CASSHNIEQYF. Here the CDR3 DNA reads TGTGCCAGCAGCCATAATATCGAGCAGTACTTC.

The chain employs TRBV27 and TRBJ2-4; D possibly matches TRBD1 or TRBD2 (5 bases each). The CDR3 has 15 amino acids. The V end was cut by 8 bases, the J end by 6 bases, with 20 bases between. The V gene's germline CDR1 is MNHEY and CDR2 SMNVEV (reference sequence). DNA of the CDR3: TGTGCCAGCGGATTTTCCGCCGGGACGGTAAACATTCAGTACTTC. Protein product: CASGFSAGTVNIQYF.

V is TRBV27 and J is TRBJ1-6; 9 nucleotides match TRBD1. This CDR3 comprises 15 residues. V dropped 6 bases and J dropped 3; count of bases not matched to a gene: 3. CDR1 and CDR2 (germline): MNHEY, SMNVEV (reference sequence). The CDR3 sequence is CASRGDRVYNSPLHF. The CDR3 DNA is TGTGCCAGCAGGGGGGACAGGGTCTATAATTCACCCCTCCACTTT.

This clone has more than one count but fewer than ten. This sequence joins TRBV9 and TRBJ1-4, with TRBD1 identical over 7 bases. After removal of 1 base from V and 4 bases from J, the junction contained 7 bases not matched to a gene. The CDR3 extends over 16 amino acids. Per germline, CDR1 SGDLS and CDR2 YYNGEE. The CDR3 region has the DNA TGTGCCAGCAGCGTACGGGGACAGAGACATAATGAAAAACTGTTTTTT. It is translated as CASSVRGQRHNEKLFF.

The CDR3 nucleotides read TGTGCCAGCAGCCGCGAAGGGGACCGCAATTCACCCCTCCACTTT. This gives the protein CASSREGDRNSPLHF. The V call is TRBV9, the J call TRBJ1-6, with D perhaps matching TRBD1 (5 bases). Germline CDR1 is SGDLS and CDR2 is YYNGEE. The CDR3 is 15 amino acids. Trimming cost V 4 bases and J 7 bases, with 15 bases left between them.

This sequence joins TRBV5-4 and TRBJ1-2, with a possible D match to TRBD1 (6 bases). V was pared by 5 bases and J by 5 bases, with 16 bases between. CDR1 SGHNT and CDR2 YYREEE come from the germline V gene (reference sequence). This CDR3 is 14 amino acids long. The CDR3 DNA is TGTGCCAGCAGACCGGGAGGGGGGGCGTATGGCTACACCTTC. Translating it yields CASRPGGGAYGYTF. Filled out from reference TRBV5-4 and TRBJ1-2, the complete variable domain reads ETGVTQSPTHLIKTRGQQVTLRCSSQSGHNTVSWYQQALGQGPQFIFQYYREEENGRGNFPPRFSGLQFPNYSSELNVNALELDDSALYLCASRPGGGAYGYTFGSGTRLTVV.

This clone was seen more than once but under ten times. This chain joins TRBV6-5 and TRBJ1-1; D not resolved. The CDR3 sequence is 13 residues long. Per germline, CDR1 MNHEY and CDR2 SVGAGI. V lost 6 bases to trimming and J lost 0 bases, with 8 bases between them. In nucleotides, the CDR3 is TGTGCCAGCAGCCGAAAGGTGAACACTGAAGCTTTCTTT. This translates into CASSRKVNTEAFF.

The chain joins TRBV9 to TRBJ2-5; 10 nucleotides align to TRBD2. CDR1 and CDR2 (germline): SGDLS, YYNGEE. This CDR3 has 16 amino acids. Trimming removed 0 bases from V and 4 bases from J; junction bases left unmatched: 6. CDR3 loop: CASSVAPSGSTETQYF. Written as DNA, the CDR3 is TGTGCCAGCAGCGTAGCCCCTAGCGGGAGTACAGAGACCCAGTACTTC.

The V gene is TRBV2, the J gene TRBJ1-2; D ambiguous. Per the germline V gene, CDR1 is SNHLY and CDR2 is FYNNEI. The CDR3 is 13 amino acids. Trimming took 6 bases from V and 2 from J, leaving 10 bases between them. The CDR3 bases are TGTGCCAGCAGCACATTAGGGAACTATGGCTACACCTTC. It yields the protein CASSTLGNYGYTF.

The chain joins TRBV7-3 to TRBJ2-2; D gene ambiguous. The germline V and J ends were trimmed by 5 bases and 8 bases, with 12 bases remaining between them. The CDR3 has 13 amino acids. CDR1 SGHTA and CDR2 FQGTGA come from the germline V gene. The CDR3 here is CASSPSLGGELFF. The CDR3 DNA reads TGTGCCAGCAGCCCCTCCCTGGGGGGGGAGCTGTTTTTT. Complete variable domain (other parts from reference TRBV7-3 and TRBJ2-2): GAGVSQTPSNKVTEKGKYVELRCDPISGHTALYWYRQSLGQGPEFLIYFQGTGAADDSGLPNDRFFAVRPEGSVSTLKIQRTERGDSAVYLCASSPSLGGELFFGEGSRLTVL.

The gene calls are TRBV7-2 and TRBJ2-1, with 14 bases that match TRBD2. Trimming at V came to 4 bases and at J to 4 bases, leaving 12 bases not matched to a gene. This CDR3 spans 19 amino acids. Germline assignment: CDR1 SGHTA and CDR2 FQGNSA. The CDR3 nucleotides are TGTGCCAGCAGCTCTCTGACTAGCGGGAGGGCCAGGTTATACAATGAGCAGTTCTTC. This gives the protein CASSSLTSGRARLYNEQFF.

The chain has TRBV30 and TRBJ1-4; TRBD1 aligns across 9 bases. In germline, CDR1 is GTSNPN, CDR2 SVGIG (reference sequence). After removal of 2 bases from V and 5 bases from J, the junction contained 3 bases not matched to a gene. This CDR3 contains 14 residues. The CDR3 sequence is CAWSPDRGNEKLFF. The CDR3 DNA follows: TGTGCCTGGAGTCCGGACAGGGGAAATGAAAAACTGTTTTTT.

V gene TRBV2 combines with J gene TRBJ1-1; a weak D match, TRBD1 (5 bases). The germline gives CDR1 SNHLY, CDR2 FYNNEI. The CDR3 runs 13 residues. V was trimmed by 6 bases and J by 3 bases, leaving 11 bases between them. The CDR3 protein is CASRGRDDTEAFF. For the CDR3, the DNA is TGTGCCAGCAGGGGCAGGGACGACACTGAAGCTTTCTTT.

The chain is built from TRBV7-2 and TRBJ2-1; TRBD2 matches at 14 bases. The CDR3 is 15 amino acids. V dropped 8 bases and J dropped 6; count of bases not matched to a gene: 6. The germline V gene encodes CDR1 SGHTA and CDR2 FQGNSA. As DNA, the CDR3 is TGTGCCAGCGGCGCGACTAGCGGGGGGGCCAATGAGCAGTTCTTC. This sequence encodes CASGATSGGANEQFF.